A selection of T cell receptor beta chains follows, all from one sample in a study of T cells in Graves' hyperthyroidism and ophthalmopathy. TCRdb re-called the multiplex PCR reads through MiXCR, storing one row per CDR3 protein. The sample carries about 640,000 distinct CDR3 sequences, approximately 14% recorded once. The sample comprised blood. The receptor source for this set is a woman aged 50 to 65 with Graves' ophthalmopathy. Both conserved end residues are part of each CDR3. The D gene is left open where the match is weak. Part of the rows lack a size; the others show once, few, many or a class for expanded clones.

j_call: TRBJ2-7
v_call: TRBV4-2
clone_size: few
d_call: TRBD2
cdr3_aa: CASSQGLLREGSYEQYF
cdr3_nt: TGTGCCAGCAGCCAAGGCCTCTTGCGGGAGGGCTCCTACGAGCAGTACTTC

j_call: TRBJ2-5
v_call: TRBV27
clone_size: few
d_call: TRBD2
cdr3_aa: CASSNVRIAGGPESGETQYF
cdr3_nt: TGTGCCAGCAGCAACGTTCGGATAGCGGGAGGGCCGGAGAGTGGAGAGACCCAGTACTTC

j_call: TRBJ2-1
v_call: TRBV20-1
clone_size: many
d_call: .
cdr3_aa: CSASRRVNEQFF
cdr3_nt: TGCAGTGCAAGTCGGCGGGTTAATGAGCAGTTCTTC

j_call: TRBJ1-2
v_call: TRBV24-1
clone_size: few
d_call: .
cdr3_aa: CATSDSNYGYTF
cdr3_nt: TGTGCCACCAGTGATTCTAACTATGGCTACACCTTC

j_call: TRBJ1-1
v_call: TRBV28
clone_size: many
d_call: .
cdr3_aa: CASSFTTEAFF
cdr3_nt: TGTGCCAGCAGTTTCACGACTGAAGCTTTCTTT

j_call: TRBJ1-5
v_call: TRBV20-1
clone_size: many
d_call: TRBD1
cdr3_aa: CSAREDRGNQPQHF
cdr3_nt: TGCAGTGCTAGGGAGGACAGGGGCAATCAGCCCCAGCATTTT

j_call: TRBJ1-6
v_call: TRBV15
clone_size: .
d_call: TRBD1
cdr3_aa: CATSRGTGQSNSPLHF
cdr3_nt: TGTGCCACCAGCAGGGGGACAGGGCAATCGAATTCACCCCTCCACTTT

j_call: TRBJ1-4
v_call: TRBV6-1
clone_size: .
d_call: .
cdr3_aa: CATSGWKTNEKLFF
cdr3_nt: TGTGCCACCAGTGGATGGAAAACTAATGAAAAACTGTTTTTT

j_call: TRBJ2-3
v_call: TRBV20-1
clone_size: many
d_call: .
cdr3_aa: CSARDIRLATDTQYF
cdr3_nt: TGCAGTGCTAGAGATATTCGATTAGCCACAGATACGCAGTATTTT

j_call: TRBJ2-5
v_call: TRBV5-1
clone_size: many
d_call: .
cdr3_aa: CASSLISVGETQYF
cdr3_nt: TGCGCCAGCAGCTTGATTTCGGTGGGGGAGACCCAGTACTTC

j_call: TRBJ2-3
v_call: TRBV19
clone_size: .
d_call: TRBD2
cdr3_aa: CASSMKIRAGGPNTQYF
cdr3_nt: TGTGCCAGTAGTATGAAGATAAGGGCGGGAGGGCCGAATACGCAGTATTTT

j_call: TRBJ2-3
v_call: TRBV12-3/TRBV12-4
clone_size: many
d_call: TRBD2
cdr3_aa: CASIASGRAPDTQYF
cdr3_nt: TGTGCCAGCATCGCTAGCGGGAGGGCCCCAGATACGCAGTATTTT

j_call: TRBJ2-3
v_call: TRBV6-2/TRBV6-3
clone_size: .
d_call: TRBD2
cdr3_aa: CASSPHVPGLAGGRTDTQYF
cdr3_nt: TGTGCCAGCAGCCCTCATGTCCCGGGACTAGCGGGAGGACGCACAGATACGCAGTATTTT

j_call: TRBJ1-5
v_call: TRBV7-9
clone_size: few
d_call: .
cdr3_aa: CASSHERGQPQHF
cdr3_nt: TGTGCCAGCAGCCATGAGAGGGGGCAGCCCCAGCATTTT

j_call: TRBJ1-1
v_call: TRBV30
clone_size: many
d_call: .
cdr3_aa: CAWSDSPKNTEAFF
cdr3_nt: TGTGCCTGGAGTGACAGTCCAAAGAACACTGAAGCTTTCTTT

j_call: TRBJ2-1
v_call: TRBV25-1
clone_size: .
d_call: TRBD1
cdr3_aa: CASSEGQDPTWPYNEQFF
cdr3_nt: TGTGCCAGCAGTGAGGGACAGGACCCCACGTGGCCCTACAATGAGCAGTTCTTC

j_call: TRBJ2-7
v_call: TRBV7-3
clone_size: .
d_call: .
cdr3_aa: CASSFFGGGYYEQYF
cdr3_nt: TGTGCCAGCAGCTTCTTTGGGGGGGGCTACTACGAGCAGTACTTC